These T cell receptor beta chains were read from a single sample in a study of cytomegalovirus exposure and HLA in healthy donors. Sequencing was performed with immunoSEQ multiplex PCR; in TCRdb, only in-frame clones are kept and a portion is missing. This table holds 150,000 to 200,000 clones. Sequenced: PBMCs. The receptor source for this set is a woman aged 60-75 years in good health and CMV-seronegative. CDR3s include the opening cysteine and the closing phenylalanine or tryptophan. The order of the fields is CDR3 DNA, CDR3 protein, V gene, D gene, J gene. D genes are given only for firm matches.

CDR3nt: TGTGCCAGCAGCCCCCGAGTCCACGGGTCATCCGAGCAGTACTTC
CDR3aa: CASSPRVHGSSEQYF
v_gene: TRBV5-6
d_gene: NA
j_gene: TRBJ2-7

CDR3nt: TGTGCCAGCTCAGGGCCCTATGACTATGGCTACACCTTC
CDR3aa: CASSGPYDYGYTF
v_gene: TRBV6-5
d_gene: NA
j_gene: TRBJ1-2

CDR3nt: TGTGCCAGCAGCTTGGGCAGGTCTGGAAACACCATATATTTT
CDR3aa: CASSLGRSGNTIYF
v_gene: TRBV5-6
d_gene: NA
j_gene: TRBJ1-3

CDR3nt: TGTGCCAGCTCATTCCAGCGGGGTGACACCGGGGAGCTGTTTTTT
CDR3aa: CASSFQRGDTGELFF
v_gene: TRBV18
d_gene: TRBD2
j_gene: TRBJ2-2

CDR3nt: TGTGCCAGCAGCGTAAGGGGAGGCGATACGCAGTATTTT
CDR3aa: CASSVRGGDTQYF
v_gene: TRBV9
d_gene: NA
j_gene: TRBJ2-3

CDR3nt: TGTGCCAGCAGCTTCCCGGGACAGGGAAACTATGGCTACACCTTC
CDR3aa: CASSFPGQGNYGYTF
v_gene: TRBV13
d_gene: TRBD1
j_gene: TRBJ1-2

CDR3nt: TGTGCCAGCAGCTACGGGCTGGACAGTTCCTACACAGATACGCAGTATTTT
CDR3aa: CASSYGLDSSYTDTQYF
v_gene: TRBV5-8
d_gene: NA
j_gene: TRBJ2-3

CDR3nt: TGCGCCAGCAGTGAGCCTAGTGCGGGGACCTACGAGCAGTACTTC
CDR3aa: CASSEPSAGTYEQYF
v_gene: TRBV10-1
d_gene: NA
j_gene: TRBJ2-7

CDR3nt: TGTGCCAGCAGCGGCGGACTAGCAGTGGGGGGGGATACGCAGTATTTT
CDR3aa: CASSGGLAVGGDTQYF
v_gene: TRBV9
d_gene: TRBD2
j_gene: TRBJ2-3

CDR3nt: TGTGCCAGCAGCCAGGCAGAGGGCTCTGAAGCTTTCTTT
CDR3aa: CASSQAEGSEAFF
v_gene: TRBV14
d_gene: NA
j_gene: TRBJ1-1

CDR3nt: TGTGCCAGCAGCTTTGGACAGGGACTAAATGAAAAACTGTTTTTT
CDR3aa: CASSFGQGLNEKLFF
v_gene: TRBV5-5
d_gene: TRBD1
j_gene: TRBJ1-4

CDR3nt: TGTGCCAGCTCACCACCAGGGGGAGCCAAAAACATTCAGTACTTC
CDR3aa: CASSPPGGAKNIQYF
v_gene: TRBV18
d_gene: NA
j_gene: TRBJ2-4

CDR3nt: TGTGCCAGCTCAGAGAACAGGGGGGGGCTGAACACTGAAGCTTTCTTT
CDR3aa: CASSENRGGLNTEAFF
v_gene: TRBV18
d_gene: TRBD1
j_gene: TRBJ1-1

CDR3nt: TGTGCCAGCAGCCCACGGGTAGCGGGGGACCAAGAGACCCAGTACTTC
CDR3aa: CASSPRVAGDQETQYF
v_gene: TRBV9
d_gene: TRBD2
j_gene: TRBJ2-5

CDR3nt: TGTGCCAGCAGCCTAGCGGGAGGGGACACCGGGGAGCTGTTTTTT
CDR3aa: CASSLAGGDTGELFF
v_gene: TRBV7-3
d_gene: TRBD2
j_gene: TRBJ2-2

CDR3nt: TGTGCCAGCAGTTCGAGCCGGCGGTACGAGCAGTACTTC
CDR3aa: CASSSSRRYEQYF
v_gene: TRBV27
d_gene: NA
j_gene: TRBJ2-7

CDR3nt: TGTGCCAGCAGCGTAGGTACTAGCGGGAGGAACACCGGGGAGCTGTTTTTT
CDR3aa: CASSVGTSGRNTGELFF
v_gene: TRBV9
d_gene: TRBD2
j_gene: TRBJ2-2

CDR3nt: TGTGCCAGCAGCTTAGGTCTAGGCACTGAAGCTTTCTTT
CDR3aa: CASSLGLGTEAFF
v_gene: TRBV7-3
d_gene: NA
j_gene: TRBJ1-1

CDR3nt: TGTGCCAGCAGTTTCGGGCAGGGGATCGGGGAGCTGTTTTTT
CDR3aa: CASSFGQGIGELFF
v_gene: TRBV27
d_gene: NA
j_gene: TRBJ2-2

CDR3nt: TGTGCCAGCAGCTTCAGATACACCAGGACAGGGGGCGACTATGGCTACACCTTC
CDR3aa: CASSFRYTRTGGDYGYTF
v_gene: TRBV12-1
d_gene: NA
j_gene: TRBJ1-2

CDR3nt: TGTGCCAGCAGCCAAAACGCGATCCCTAGCGGGGGGCCTCAAGAGACCCAGTACTTC
CDR3aa: CASSQNAIPSGGPQETQYF
v_gene: TRBV4-2
d_gene: TRBD2
j_gene: TRBJ2-5

CDR3nt: TGTGCCAGCAGCTTGAATCCAGGGTGGAGCAATCAGCCCCAGCATTTT
CDR3aa: CASSLNPGWSNQPQHF
v_gene: TRBV5-6
d_gene: NA
j_gene: TRBJ1-5

CDR3nt: TGTGCCAGTAGTACGGGACAGACCAACTATGGCTACACCTTC
CDR3aa: CASSTGQTNYGYTF
v_gene: TRBV19
d_gene: TRBD1
j_gene: TRBJ1-2

CDR3nt: TGTGCTAGTGGGGGGATTGGGACTAGCGGGGGGAACTCCTACAATGAGCAGTTCTTC
CDR3aa: CASGGIGTSGGNSYNEQFF
v_gene: TRBV12-5
d_gene: TRBD2
j_gene: TRBJ2-1

CDR3nt: TGTGCCAGCGGAGCCAGGGGGCCCCTCCACTTT
CDR3aa: CASGARGPLHF
v_gene: TRBV7-2
d_gene: TRBD1
j_gene: TRBJ1-6

CDR3nt: TGCGCCAGCAGGCTGGGGGGGGGCACAGATACGCAGTATTTT
CDR3aa: CASRLGGGTDTQYF
v_gene: TRBV5-1
d_gene: TRBD2
j_gene: TRBJ2-3

CDR3nt: TGCGCCAGCAGTTCGACAGGGACTGGAAACACCATATATTTT
CDR3aa: CASSSTGTGNTIYF
v_gene: TRBV10-1
d_gene: TRBD1
j_gene: TRBJ1-3

CDR3nt: TGTGCCAGTAGTATGGGGACACAGTCCTACAATGAGCAGTTCTTC
CDR3aa: CASSMGTQSYNEQFF
v_gene: TRBV19
d_gene: NA
j_gene: TRBJ2-1

CDR3nt: TGTGCCAGCTGCCAAGCGATAATAGATACGCAGTATTTT
CDR3aa: CASCQAIIDTQYF
v_gene: TRBV6-1
d_gene: NA
j_gene: TRBJ2-3

CDR3nt: TGTGCCAGCAGCCACAGGGGGCGGACTGAAGCTTTCTTT
CDR3aa: CASSHRGRTEAFF
v_gene: TRBV14
d_gene: TRBD1
j_gene: TRBJ1-1

CDR3nt: TGTGCCAGCAGCTTAAACGGCCAGGCCCCCACTGAAGCTTTCTTT
CDR3aa: CASSLNGQAPTEAFF
v_gene: TRBV7-8
d_gene: NA
j_gene: TRBJ1-1

CDR3nt: TGCGCCAGCAGCCACAGCGACAGGGGGCAAGGTGGCTACACCTTC
CDR3aa: CASSHSDRGQGGYTF
v_gene: TRBV4-3
d_gene: TRBD1
j_gene: TRBJ1-2

CDR3nt: TGTGCCAGCAGCCCCGTCGCATGGGCTAGCGGGAGTTATGAGCAGTTCTTC
CDR3aa: CASSPVAWASGSYEQFF
v_gene: TRBV11-2
d_gene: TRBD2
j_gene: TRBJ2-1

CDR3nt: TGTGCCAGCAGTGAATCGCGGGTTTCCCAAAACATTCAGTACTTC
CDR3aa: CASSESRVSQNIQYF
v_gene: TRBV25-1
d_gene: NA
j_gene: TRBJ2-4

CDR3nt: TGTGCCAGCTCACCATGGGACAGGGTGATTTCCGAGCAGTACTTC
CDR3aa: CASSPWDRVISEQYF
v_gene: TRBV18
d_gene: TRBD1
j_gene: TRBJ2-7

CDR3nt: TGTGCCAGCAGTGAAGTTCGCTCCTACGAGCAGTACTTC
CDR3aa: CASSEVRSYEQYF
v_gene: TRBV2
d_gene: NA
j_gene: TRBJ2-7

CDR3nt: TGCGCCAGCAGCTCAGAACCCTACGAGCAGTACTTC
CDR3aa: CASSSEPYEQYF
v_gene: TRBV5-1
d_gene: NA
j_gene: TRBJ2-7

CDR3nt: TGTGCCAGTAGTGGCAGGGGGTCTTCTTATGGCTACACCTTC
CDR3aa: CASSGRGSSYGYTF
v_gene: TRBV19
d_gene: TRBD1
j_gene: TRBJ1-2

CDR3nt: TGTGCCATCAGTGAGCAGGGGTTTGGTCAGCCCCAGCATTTT
CDR3aa: CAISEQGFGQPQHF
v_gene: TRBV10-3
d_gene: NA
j_gene: TRBJ1-5